These T cell receptor beta chains were read from a single sample in a study of shared clonotypes between healthy human individuals. Using immunoSEQ multiplex PCR, the repertoire was profiled, and TCRdb retains in-frame clones only, with some absent. Of 950,000 to 1,100,000 clones in the sample, around 78% are singletons; the top ten hold under 0.8%. The specimen sequenced was memory CD4+ T cells from PBMCs. All receptors derive from a man aged 18-30 years in good health. Some clones in this sample may be carry-over from other donors' samples. CDR3s include the opening cysteine and the closing phenylalanine or tryptophan.

j_gene: TRBJ1-5; v_gene: TRBV30; CDR3aa: CAWSLPGTGNQPQHF
j_gene: TRBJ1-5; v_gene: TRBV6-5; CDR3aa: CASSYNRFRNQPQHF
j_gene: TRBJ2-6; v_gene: TRBV28; CDR3aa: CASSLQRRARGVTGANVLTF
j_gene: TRBJ2-5; v_gene: TRBV29-1; CDR3aa: CSAASYGYEYF
j_gene: TRBJ2-5; v_gene: TRBV5-1; CDR3aa: CASSPRLVRETQYF
j_gene: TRBJ2-7; v_gene: TRBV4-1; CDR3aa: CASSQDWGQGIYEQYF
j_gene: TRBJ2-5; v_gene: TRBV6-5; CDR3aa: CASRPLWGETQYF
j_gene: TRBJ1-2; v_gene: TRBV6-1; CDR3aa: CASSESLANYGYTF
j_gene: TRBJ2-3; v_gene: TRBV7-2; CDR3aa: CASSLSGGTDTQYF
j_gene: TRBJ2-7; v_gene: TRBV10-3; CDR3aa: CAITPASGSSSYEQYF
j_gene: TRBJ2-7; v_gene: TRBV5-6; CDR3aa: CASSLVGGGSNEQYF
j_gene: TRBJ2-7; v_gene: TRBV28; CDR3aa: CASNPGQALYEQYF
j_gene: TRBJ1-2; v_gene: TRBV7-9; CDR3aa: CASSNSGTGYGYTF
j_gene: TRBJ2-3; v_gene: TRBV9; CDR3aa: CASSVTSGNTDTQYF
j_gene: TRBJ2-3; v_gene: TRBV30; CDR3aa: CAWSLIGTGEEADTQYF
j_gene: TRBJ2-1; v_gene: TRBV7-8; CDR3aa: CASSLVPGGHYNEQFF
j_gene: TRBJ1-1; v_gene: TRBV7-9; CDR3aa: CASRSRTEYTEAFF
j_gene: TRBJ2-1; v_gene: TRBV5-4; CDR3aa: CASSSRAGSYNEQFF
j_gene: TRBJ2-7; v_gene: TRBV5-1; CDR3aa: CASSPGRDRVTYEQYF
j_gene: TRBJ1-1; v_gene: TRBV27; CDR3aa: CASSFNVNTEAFF
j_gene: TRBJ1-1; v_gene: TRBV5-1; CDR3aa: CASSFGNTNTEAFF
j_gene: TRBJ2-1; v_gene: TRBV15; CDR3aa: CATSRDSPVTSGAYNEQFF
j_gene: TRBJ2-3; v_gene: TRBV6-5; CDR3aa: CASSWGLATDTQYF
j_gene: TRBJ2-2; v_gene: TRBV7-3; CDR3aa: CASSLGPPGGSGELFF
j_gene: TRBJ2-3; v_gene: TRBV4-1; CDR3aa: CASSQGEQDSTDTQYF
j_gene: TRBJ1-5; v_gene: TRBV28; CDR3aa: CASRVGPEQHF
j_gene: TRBJ1-2; v_gene: TRBV18; CDR3aa: CASSQDQGMGGYTF
j_gene: TRBJ2-7; v_gene: TRBV5-1; CDR3aa: CASSFFTLGQGVYEQYF
j_gene: TRBJ2-1; v_gene: TRBV28; CDR3aa: CASRTGTGAWYEQFF
j_gene: TRBJ1-6; v_gene: TRBV7-9; CDR3aa: CASSPGTANSPLHF
j_gene: TRBJ2-3; v_gene: TRBV5-6; CDR3aa: CASSLGTRLGTDTQYF
j_gene: TRBJ1-4; v_gene: TRBV9; CDR3aa: CASSGTDNEKLFF
j_gene: TRBJ2-7; v_gene: TRBV6-1; CDR3aa: CASRGAREQYF
j_gene: TRBJ1-5; v_gene: TRBV28; CDR3aa: CASSLSPSGFPGKQPQHF
j_gene: TRBJ2-5; v_gene: TRBV18; CDR3aa: CASYGEAETQYF
j_gene: TRBJ2-7; v_gene: TRBV5-1; CDR3aa: CASSLGGTLTYEQYF
j_gene: TRBJ2-5; v_gene: TRBV5-1; CDR3aa: CASSLYGGAEETQYF
j_gene: TRBJ1-3; v_gene: TRBV4-3; CDR3aa: CASSPTGSSGNTIYF
j_gene: TRBJ1-1; v_gene: TRBV7-8; CDR3aa: CASSLNRHTEAFF
j_gene: TRBJ1-2; v_gene: TRBV28; CDR3aa: CASQTGNYGYTF
j_gene: TRBJ2-3; v_gene: TRBV7-6; CDR3aa: CASSPGMGSTDTQYF
j_gene: TRBJ2-7; v_gene: TRBV4-1; CDR3aa: CASSQDRTAGAYEQYF
j_gene: TRBJ1-5; v_gene: TRBV6-1; CDR3aa: CASSAQLNQPQHF
j_gene: TRBJ2-7; v_gene: TRBV7-6; CDR3aa: CASSPSTALAGGFYEQYF